This record concerns one T cell receptor beta chain sequence. Generated by immunoSEQ multiplex PCR, the TCRdb table keeps only in-frame clones and is missing some. The repertoire holds about 87,000 clones, with around 92% as singletons. The sample originates from a study of PD-L1 blockade in urothelial cancer. Turning to the study itself: As for prior chemotherapy regimens, patients had received 0 to 3. Analyzed time points were 3 weeks (second dose) and 6 weeks after therapy began.

The CDR3 consists of 16 residues. The V and J ends lost 5 bases and 4 bases respectively, with 16 bases between them. Germline assignment: CDR1 SGHNT and CDR2 YYREEE (reference sequence). The time point denotes: pretreatment peripheral blood. The clonotype originates from a woman aged 80 or over with urothelial cancer. The V call is TRBV5-4, the J call TRBJ2-6, with D possibly being TRBD2 (6 bases). Sequenced here: PBMCs, sampled around atezolizumab (anti-PD-L1) treatment. The CDR3 loop reads CASSLGGNLGANVLTF. CDR3 coding DNA: TGTGCCAGCAGTCTCGGGGGAAATCTCGGGGCCAACGTCCTGACTTTC.